The 5 T cell receptor beta chains reported below all come from one sample, sequenced in a study of cytomegalovirus exposure and HLA in healthy donors. The primer mix had 60 Vbeta and 13 Jbeta primers. Generated by immunoSEQ multiplex PCR, the TCRdb table keeps only in-frame clones and is missing some. The sample records some 150,000 clones, over 80% being singletons. Specimen: PBMCs. All receptors come from a woman between 50 and 59 years old in good health and CMV-seropositive.

This chain uses TRBV5-1 with TRBJ1-4; D not certain. Looked up from germline, CDR1 is SGHRS and CDR2 is YFSETQ. V was cut by 0 bases and J by 4 bases, with 13 bases left in between. The CDR3 loop spans 16 amino acids. The CDR3 bases are TGCGCCAGCAGCTTGGCTCCTAACGGCGGTAATGAAAAACTGTTTTTT. This sequence encodes CASSLAPNGGNEKLFF. Complete variable domain (other parts from reference TRBV5-1 and TRBJ1-4): KAGVTQTPRYLIKTRGQQVTLSCSPISGHRSVSWYQQTPGQGLQFLFEYFSETQRNKGNFPGRFSGRQFSNSRSEMNVSTLELGDSALYLCASSLAPNGGNEKLFFGSGTQLSVL.

The chain couples TRBV9 to TRBJ1-1; D is possibly TRBD1 (6 bases). This CDR3 has 14 amino acids. The ends were cut back, 3 bases at V and 10 bases at J, with 19 bases in the middle. Germline V gives CDR1 SGDLS, CDR2 YYNGEE. The CDR3 region is CASSDDRNAWPAFF. In DNA, the CDR3 is TGTGCCAGCAGCGATGACAGGAACGCATGGCCAGCTTTCTTT.

The J gene is TRBJ2-1, the V gene TRBV19, with D possibly being TRBD1 (6 bases). The CDR3 runs to 16 residues. V was cut by 3 bases and J by 6 bases, with 18 bases left in between. The V gene's germline CDR1 is LNHDA and CDR2 SQIVND (reference sequence). CDR3 loop: CASSIGGQLRANEQFF. The CDR3 DNA follows: TGTGCCAGTAGTATCGGCGGACAGTTGCGAGCCAATGAGCAGTTCTTC.

This clone occurred once. A junction end diverges from the germline sequence, so it may reflect a read error. The genes are TRBV7-7 and TRBJ2-5; 7 bases fit TRBD2. This CDR3 has 14 amino acids. From germline, CDR1 is SSHAT and CDR2 FNYEAQ (reference sequence). The CDR3 protein is CASSPGGGQETQYF. For the CDR3, the DNA is TGTGCTAGCAGCCCCGGGGGAGGGCAAGAGACCCAGTACTTC.

This chain joins TRBV10-3 and TRBJ2-7; 12 bases match TRBD2. Trimming took 11 bases from V and 2 from J; bases not matched to a gene: 10. Germline values: CDR1 ENHRY, CDR2 SYGVKD. The CDR3 extends over 15 amino acids. CDR3 residues: CAAGPLAGGPYEQYF. DNA for the CDR3: TGTGCCGCTGGGCCCCTAGCGGGGGGGCCCTACGAGCAGTACTTC.